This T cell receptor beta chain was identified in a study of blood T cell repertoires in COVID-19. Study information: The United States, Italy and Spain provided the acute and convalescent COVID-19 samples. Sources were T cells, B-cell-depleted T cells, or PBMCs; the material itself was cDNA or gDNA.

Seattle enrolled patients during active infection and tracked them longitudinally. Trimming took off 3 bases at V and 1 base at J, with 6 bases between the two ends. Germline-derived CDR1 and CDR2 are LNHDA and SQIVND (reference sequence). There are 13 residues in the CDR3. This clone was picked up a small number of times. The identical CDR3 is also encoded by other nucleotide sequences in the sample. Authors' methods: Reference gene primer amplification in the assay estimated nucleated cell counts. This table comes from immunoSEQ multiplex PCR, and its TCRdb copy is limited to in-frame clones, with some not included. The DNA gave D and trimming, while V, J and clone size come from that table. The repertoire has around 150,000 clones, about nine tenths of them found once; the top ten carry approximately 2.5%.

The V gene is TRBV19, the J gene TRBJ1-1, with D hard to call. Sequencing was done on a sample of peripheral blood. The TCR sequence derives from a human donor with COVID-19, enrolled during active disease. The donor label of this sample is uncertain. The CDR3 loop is CASSIVRNTEAFF. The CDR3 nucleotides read TGTGCCAGTAGTATCGTCCGGAACACTGAAGCTTTCTTT. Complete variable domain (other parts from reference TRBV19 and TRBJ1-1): DGGITQSPKYLFRKEGQNVTLSCEQNLNHDAMYWYRQDPGQGLRLIYYSQIVNDFQKGDIAEGYSVSREKKESFPLTVTSAQKNPTAFYLCASSIVRNTEAFFGQGTRLTVV.